This is a list of T cell receptor beta chains from one sample in a study of siplizumab effects on memory and regulatory T cells. Only in-frame clones appear in the TCRdb table, and some are missing; sequencing was by immunoSEQ multiplex PCR. The repertoire holds 50,000 or so clones, with roughly nine tenths as singletons. Material for sequencing was naive CD8+ T cells sorted from blood. Receptor source: a human donor in good health. CDR3s include the opening cysteine and the closing phenylalanine or tryptophan. Fields, in order: J gene, D gene, clone size, V gene, CDR3 protein, CDR3 DNA. D genes are given only for firm matches. Size tells how often a clone was seen (once, few, many) or the class of an expanded clone, and some rows leave it out.

TRBJ2-1,.,.,TRBV2,CASSDTRVYNEQFF,TGTGCCAGCAGTGATACCCGAGTCTACAATGAGCAGTTCTTC
TRBJ1-5,.,.,TRBV19,CASSNGGNQPQHF,TGTGCCAGTAGTAATGGTGGCAATCAGCCCCAGCATTTT
TRBJ1-3,.,.,TRBV2,CASSEATGLGGNTIYF,TGTGCCAGCAGTGAAGCCACAGGGTTAGGGGGAAACACCATATATTTT
TRBJ2-4,.,.,TRBV11-2,CASSLGRAAQLLAKNIQYF,TGTGCCAGCAGCTTAGGACGGGCGGCCCAACTTCTAGCCAAAAACATTCAGTACTTC
TRBJ2-2,TRBD1,.,TRBV9,CASSVTPGGSTGELFF,TGTGCCAGCAGCGTCACCCCAGGGGGCAGCACCGGGGAGCTGTTTTTT
TRBJ2-1,TRBD1,.,TRBV5-6,CASSFGTGVAEQFF,TGTGCCAGCAGCTTCGGGACAGGGGTGGCTGAGCAGTTCTTC
TRBJ2-1,.,.,TRBV2,CASSVPREVSSYNEQFF,TGTGCCAGCAGTGTCCCCCGTGAGGTAAGCTCCTACAATGAGCAGTTCTTC
TRBJ2-7,TRBD2,.,TRBV7-6,CASTVPPGGPYYEQYF,TGTGCCAGCACGGTTCCTCCGGGAGGTCCATACTACGAGCAGTACTTC
TRBJ2-7,TRBD2,.,TRBV2,CASRDWTSGYTYEQYF,TGTGCCAGCAGAGACTGGACTAGCGGATACACCTACGAGCAGTACTTC
TRBJ1-2,.,.,TRBV21-1,CASSKGMGQIHYGYTF,TGTGCCAGCAGCAAAGGTATGGGACAGATCCACTATGGCTACACCTTC
TRBJ2-1,.,.,TRBV7-9,CASSFDRSEQFF,TGTGCCAGCAGCTTCGATAGATCTGAGCAGTTCTTC
TRBJ1-5,.,few,TRBV5-3,CARSTPQHF,TGTGCCAGAAGCACCCCCCAGCATTTT
TRBJ2-1,.,.,TRBV5-4,CASSFPGNNEQFF,TGTGCCAGCAGCTTCCCGGGTAACAATGAGCAGTTCTTC
TRBJ2-7,TRBD2,.,TRBV27,CASRHTSGSYEQYF,TGTGCCAGCAGACACACTAGCGGGAGCTACGAGCAGTACTTC
TRBJ2-7,TRBD2,.,TRBV10-3,CAISMTSGVYEQYF,TGTGCCATCAGTATGACTAGCGGGGTGTACGAGCAGTACTTC
TRBJ2-7,.,.,TRBV14,CASSQDLTEKTYEQYF,TGTGCCAGCAGCCAAGATCTTACGGAGAAAACCTACGAGCAGTACTTC
TRBJ1-6,TRBD1,.,TRBV27,CASRLGTGYNSPLHF,TGTGCCAGCCGCTTGGGGACAGGATATAATTCACCCCTCCACTTT
TRBJ2-5,.,.,TRBV10-1,CASSGSSIQETQYF,TGCGCCAGCAGTGGGAGCAGCATACAAGAGACCCAGTACTTC
TRBJ2-1,.,.,TRBV7-2,CASSLPPYNEQFF,TGTGCCAGCAGCTTACCCCCTTACAATGAGCAGTTCTTC
TRBJ1-2,.,few,TRBV9,CASSPQESYGYTF,TGTGCCAGCAGCCCTCAAGAGAGCTATGGCTACACCTTC
TRBJ2-5,.,.,TRBV6-5,CASRVWETQYF,TGTGCCAGCAGGGTTTGGGAGACCCAGTACTTC
TRBJ2-5,.,.,TRBV11-2,CASSFEGPPATQYF,TGTGCCAGCAGCTTTGAGGGACCACCTGCGACCCAGTACTTC
TRBJ1-2,TRBD1,.,TRBV9,CASNPGTGLDYGYTF,TGTGCCAGCAACCCCGGGACAGGGCTTGACTATGGCTACACCTTC
TRBJ1-2,.,.,TRBV25-1,CASSEYSGYTF,TGTGCCAGCAGTGAATATTCTGGCTACACCTTC
TRBJ1-6,.,.,TRBV6-6,CASSRTEFSPLHF,TGTGCCAGCAGTAGGACGGAGTTTTCACCCCTCCACTTT
TRBJ2-7,TRBD2,.,TRBV27,CASSFTSGKTYEQYF,TGTGCCAGCAGTTTCACTAGCGGGAAGACCTACGAGCAGTACTTC
TRBJ2-2,.,once,TRBV27,CASKWGVGNTGELFF,TGTGCCAGCAAATGGGGGGTCGGGAACACCGGGGAGCTGTTTTTT
TRBJ1-2,.,.,TRBV25-1,CASSEGRANGYTF,TGTGCCAGCAGTGAGGGCAGGGCGAATGGCTACACCTTC